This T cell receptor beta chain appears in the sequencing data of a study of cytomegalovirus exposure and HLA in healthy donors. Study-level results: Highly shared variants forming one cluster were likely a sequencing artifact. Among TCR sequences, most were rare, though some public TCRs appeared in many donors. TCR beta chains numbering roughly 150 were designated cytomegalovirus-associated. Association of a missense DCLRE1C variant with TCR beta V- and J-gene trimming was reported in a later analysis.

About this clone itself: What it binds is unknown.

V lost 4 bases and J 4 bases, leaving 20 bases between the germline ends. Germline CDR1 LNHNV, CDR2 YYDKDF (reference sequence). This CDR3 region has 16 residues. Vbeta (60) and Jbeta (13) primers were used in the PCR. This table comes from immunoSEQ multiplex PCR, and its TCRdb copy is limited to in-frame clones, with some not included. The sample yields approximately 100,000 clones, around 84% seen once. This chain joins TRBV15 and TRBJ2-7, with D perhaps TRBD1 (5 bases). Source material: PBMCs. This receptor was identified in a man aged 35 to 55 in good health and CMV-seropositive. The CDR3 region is CATSKSIRVSTYEQYF. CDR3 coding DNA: TGTGCCACCAGCAAATCTATCAGGGTTTCGACTTACGAGCAGTACTTC. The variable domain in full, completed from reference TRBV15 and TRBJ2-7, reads DAMVIQNPRYQVTQFGKPVTLSCSQTLNHNVMYWYQQKSSQAPKLLFHYYDKDFNNEADTPDNFQSRRPNTSFCFLDIRSPGLGDTAMYLCATSKSIRVSTYEQYFGPGTRLTVT.